This T cell receptor (beta chain) was recorded in a study of cytomegalovirus exposure and HLA in healthy donors. The PCR employed 60 Vbeta primers together with 13 Jbeta primers. The assay was immunoSEQ multiplex PCR, and TCRdb's table has in-frame clones only and misses some. The sample carries 120,000 to 150,000 clones, over 75% recorded once. V lost 5 bases, J lost 6 bases, and 7 bases stayed unmatched. The CDR3 runs 15 residues. Germline lookup yields CDR1 MNHEY and CDR2 SVGAGI. Remarks on this clone: The antigen remains undetermined.

Study conclusions and caveats: Reports described diagnosis of cytomegalovirus status by the classifier as highly specific and sensitive.

The chain joins TRBV6-5 to TRBJ2-2; 9 positions match TRBD2. The sequence derives from a young woman in good health and CMV-seronegative. The sequenced sample consisted of PBMCs. The CDR3 loop is CASSRLAGGPGELFF. The CDR3 bases are TGTGCCAGCAGTCGCCTGGCGGGGGGGCCCGGGGAGCTGTTTTTT.